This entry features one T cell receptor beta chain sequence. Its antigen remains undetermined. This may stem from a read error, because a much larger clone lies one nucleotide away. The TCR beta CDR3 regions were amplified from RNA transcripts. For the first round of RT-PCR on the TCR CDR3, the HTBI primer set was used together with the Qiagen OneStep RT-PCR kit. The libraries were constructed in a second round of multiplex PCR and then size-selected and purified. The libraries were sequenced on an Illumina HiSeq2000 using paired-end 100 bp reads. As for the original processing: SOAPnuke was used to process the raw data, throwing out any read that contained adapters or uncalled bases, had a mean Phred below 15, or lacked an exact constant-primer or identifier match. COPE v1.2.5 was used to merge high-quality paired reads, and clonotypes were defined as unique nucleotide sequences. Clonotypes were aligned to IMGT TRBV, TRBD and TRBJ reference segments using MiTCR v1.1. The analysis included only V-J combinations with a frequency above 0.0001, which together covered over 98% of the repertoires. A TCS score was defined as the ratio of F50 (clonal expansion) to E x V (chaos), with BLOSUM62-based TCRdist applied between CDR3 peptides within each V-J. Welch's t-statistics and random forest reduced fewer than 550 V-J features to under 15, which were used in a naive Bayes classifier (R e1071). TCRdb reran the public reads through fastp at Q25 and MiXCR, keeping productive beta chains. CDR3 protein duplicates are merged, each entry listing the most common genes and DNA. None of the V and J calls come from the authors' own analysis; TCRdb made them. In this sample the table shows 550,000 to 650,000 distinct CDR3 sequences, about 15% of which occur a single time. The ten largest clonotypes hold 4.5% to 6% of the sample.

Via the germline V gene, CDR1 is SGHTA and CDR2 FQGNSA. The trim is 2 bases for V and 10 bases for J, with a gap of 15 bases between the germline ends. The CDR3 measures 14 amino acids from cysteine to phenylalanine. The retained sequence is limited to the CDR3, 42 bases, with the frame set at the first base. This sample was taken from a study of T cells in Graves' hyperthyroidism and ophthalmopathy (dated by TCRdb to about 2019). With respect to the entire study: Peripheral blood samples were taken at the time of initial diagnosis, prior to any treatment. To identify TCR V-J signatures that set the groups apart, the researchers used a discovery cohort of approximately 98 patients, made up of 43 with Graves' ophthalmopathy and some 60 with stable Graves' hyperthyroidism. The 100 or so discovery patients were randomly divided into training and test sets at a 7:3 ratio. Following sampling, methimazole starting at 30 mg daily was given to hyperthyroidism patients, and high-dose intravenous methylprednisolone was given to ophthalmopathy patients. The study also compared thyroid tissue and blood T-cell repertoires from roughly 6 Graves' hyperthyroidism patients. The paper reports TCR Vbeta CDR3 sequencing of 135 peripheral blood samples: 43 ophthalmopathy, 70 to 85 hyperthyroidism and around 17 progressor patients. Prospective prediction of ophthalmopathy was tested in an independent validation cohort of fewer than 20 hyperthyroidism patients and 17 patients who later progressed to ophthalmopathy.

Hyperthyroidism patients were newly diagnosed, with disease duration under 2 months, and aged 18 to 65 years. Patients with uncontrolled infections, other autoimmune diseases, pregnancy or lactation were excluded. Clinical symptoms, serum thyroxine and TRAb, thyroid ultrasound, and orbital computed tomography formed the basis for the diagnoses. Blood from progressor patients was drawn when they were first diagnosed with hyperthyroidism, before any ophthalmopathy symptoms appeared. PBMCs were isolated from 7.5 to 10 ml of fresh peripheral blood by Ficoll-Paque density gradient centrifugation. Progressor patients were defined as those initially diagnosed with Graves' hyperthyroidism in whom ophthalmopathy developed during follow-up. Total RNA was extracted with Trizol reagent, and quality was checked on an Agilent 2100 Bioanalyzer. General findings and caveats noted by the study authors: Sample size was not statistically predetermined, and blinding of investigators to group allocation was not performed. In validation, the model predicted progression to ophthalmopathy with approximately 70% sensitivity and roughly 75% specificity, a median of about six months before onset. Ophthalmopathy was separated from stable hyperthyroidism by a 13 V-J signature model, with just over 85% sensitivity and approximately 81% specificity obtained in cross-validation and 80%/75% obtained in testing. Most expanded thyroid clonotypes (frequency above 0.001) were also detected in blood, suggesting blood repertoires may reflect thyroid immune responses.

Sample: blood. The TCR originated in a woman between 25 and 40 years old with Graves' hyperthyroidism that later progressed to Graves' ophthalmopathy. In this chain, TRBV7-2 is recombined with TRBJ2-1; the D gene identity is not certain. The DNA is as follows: TGTGCCAGCAGCTTACGCCAGAACTTGGGCGAGCAGTTCTTC. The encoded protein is CASSLRQNLGEQFF.